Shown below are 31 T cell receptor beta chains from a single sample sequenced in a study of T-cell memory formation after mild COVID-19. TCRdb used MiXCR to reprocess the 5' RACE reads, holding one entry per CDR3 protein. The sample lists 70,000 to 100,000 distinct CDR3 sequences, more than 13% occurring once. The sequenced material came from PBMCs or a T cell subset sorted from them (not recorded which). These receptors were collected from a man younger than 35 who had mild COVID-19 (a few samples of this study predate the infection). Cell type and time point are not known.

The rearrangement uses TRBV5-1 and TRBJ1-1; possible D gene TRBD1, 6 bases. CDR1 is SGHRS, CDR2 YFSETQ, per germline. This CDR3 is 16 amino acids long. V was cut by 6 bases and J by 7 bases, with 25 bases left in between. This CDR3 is CASTYWGAGSADEAFF. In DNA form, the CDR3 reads TGCGCCAGCACATACTGGGGGGCGGGATCCGCCGATGAAGCTTTCTTT.

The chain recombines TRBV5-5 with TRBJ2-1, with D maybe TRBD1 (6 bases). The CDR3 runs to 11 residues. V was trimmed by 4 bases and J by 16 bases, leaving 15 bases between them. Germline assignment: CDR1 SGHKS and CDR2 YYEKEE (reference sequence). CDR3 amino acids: CASSKTGFDFF. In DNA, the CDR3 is TGTGCCAGCAGCAAAACAGGGTTCGATTTCTTC.

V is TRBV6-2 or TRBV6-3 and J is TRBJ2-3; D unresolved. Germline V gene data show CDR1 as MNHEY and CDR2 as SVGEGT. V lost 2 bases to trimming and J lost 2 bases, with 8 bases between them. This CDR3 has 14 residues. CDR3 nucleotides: TGTGCCAGCAGTTACACACGAACCACAGATACGCAGTATTTT. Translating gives CASSYTRTTDTQYF.

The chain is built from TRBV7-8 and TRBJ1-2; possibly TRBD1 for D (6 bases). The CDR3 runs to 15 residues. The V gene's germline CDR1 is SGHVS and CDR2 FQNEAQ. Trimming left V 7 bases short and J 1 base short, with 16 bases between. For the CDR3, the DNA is TGTGCCAGCATCCAGGGGTCCGGGTTTAACTATGGCTACACCTTC. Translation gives CASIQGSGFNYGYTF.

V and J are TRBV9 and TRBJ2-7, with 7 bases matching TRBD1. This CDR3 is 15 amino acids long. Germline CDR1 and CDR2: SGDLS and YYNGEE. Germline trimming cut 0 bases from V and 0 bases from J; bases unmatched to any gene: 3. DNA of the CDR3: TGTGCCAGCAGCGTAGACAGGGGCAGCTCCTACGAGCAGTACTTC. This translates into CASSVDRGSSYEQYF.

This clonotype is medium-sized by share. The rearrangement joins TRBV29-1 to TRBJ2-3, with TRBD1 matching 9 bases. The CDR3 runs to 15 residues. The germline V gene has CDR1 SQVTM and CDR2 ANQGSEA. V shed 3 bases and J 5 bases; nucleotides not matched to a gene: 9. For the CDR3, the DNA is TGCAGCGTTGATGCGGACAGGGGAAGTGAAGATACGCAGTATTTT. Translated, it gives CSVDADRGSEDTQYF.

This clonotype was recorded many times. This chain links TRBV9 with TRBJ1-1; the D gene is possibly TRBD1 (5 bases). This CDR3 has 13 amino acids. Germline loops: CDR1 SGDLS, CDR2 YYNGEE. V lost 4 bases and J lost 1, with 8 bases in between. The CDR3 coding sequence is TGTGCCAGCAGCCCAGGGCAGAACACTGAAGCTTTCTTT. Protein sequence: CASSPGQNTEAFF.

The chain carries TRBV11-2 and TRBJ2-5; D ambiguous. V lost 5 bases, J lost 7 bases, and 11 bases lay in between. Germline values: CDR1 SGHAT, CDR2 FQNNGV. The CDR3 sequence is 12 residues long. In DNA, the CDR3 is TGTGCCAGCAGCCCCGATGCCGTGACCCAGTACTTC. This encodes CASSPDAVTQYF.

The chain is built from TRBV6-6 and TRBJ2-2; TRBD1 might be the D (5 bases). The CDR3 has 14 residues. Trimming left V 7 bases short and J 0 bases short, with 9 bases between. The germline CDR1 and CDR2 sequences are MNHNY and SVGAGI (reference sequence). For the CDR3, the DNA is TGTGCCAGCACCGGACACACGAACACCGGGGAGCTGTTTTTT. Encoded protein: CASTGHTNTGELFF.

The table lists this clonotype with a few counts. The CDR3 DNA follows: TGCGCCAGCAGCCCCCTGCGGGAGGAAAAACTGTTTTTT. Residues: CASSPLREEKLFF. The V gene is TRBV4-1, the J gene TRBJ1-4, with D uncertain. The germline V and J ends were trimmed by 4 bases and 8 bases, with 11 bases remaining between them. The CDR3 is 13 residues long. Germline V gene data show CDR1 as MGHRA and CDR2 as YSYEKL.

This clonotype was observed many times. CDR3 bases: TGTGCCAGCAGTTGTTGGAGCACAGATACGCAGTATTTT. Residues: CASSCWSTDTQYF. The chain joins TRBV12-3 or TRBV12-4 to TRBJ2-3; D is undetermined. Deletions cut 4 bases from V and 0 bases from J, with 5 bases between. This CDR3 contains 13 residues.

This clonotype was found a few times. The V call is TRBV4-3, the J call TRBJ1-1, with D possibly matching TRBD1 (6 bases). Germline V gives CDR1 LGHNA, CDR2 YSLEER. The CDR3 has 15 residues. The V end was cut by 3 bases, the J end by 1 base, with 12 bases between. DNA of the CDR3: TGCGCCAGCAGCCAGAGGACAGTCGAGAACACTGAAGCTTTCTTT. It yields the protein CASSQRTVENTEAFF.

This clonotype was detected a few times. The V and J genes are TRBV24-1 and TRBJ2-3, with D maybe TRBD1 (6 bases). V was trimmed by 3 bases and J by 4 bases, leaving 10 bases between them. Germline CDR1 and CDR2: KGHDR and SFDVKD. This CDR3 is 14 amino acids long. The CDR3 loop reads CATSDRGSPDTQYF. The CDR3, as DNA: TGTGCCACCAGTGATAGGGGGAGCCCAGATACGCAGTATTTT.

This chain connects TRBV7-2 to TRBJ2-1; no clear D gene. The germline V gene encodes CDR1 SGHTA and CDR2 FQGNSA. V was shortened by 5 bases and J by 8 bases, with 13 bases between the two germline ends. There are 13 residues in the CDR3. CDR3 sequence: CASSPAPRHEQFF. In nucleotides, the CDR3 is TGTGCCAGCAGCCCAGCCCCGAGGCATGAGCAGTTCTTC. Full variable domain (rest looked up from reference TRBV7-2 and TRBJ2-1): GAGVSQSPSNKVTEKGKDVELRCDPISGHTALYWYRQSLGQGLEFLIYFQGNSAPDKSGLPSDRFSAERTGGSVSTLTIQRTQQEDSAVYLCASSPAPRHEQFFGPGTRLTVL.

The CDR3 protein is CASSQDPTSGATNEQFF. CDR3 in DNA: TGCGCCAGCAGCCAAGACCCTACTAGCGGGGCAACCAATGAGCAGTTCTTC. This chain joins TRBV4-1 and TRBJ2-1, with 10 bases matching TRBD2. From germline, CDR1 is MGHRA and CDR2 YSYEKL. V was clipped by 0 bases and J by 6 bases; unmatched bases: 8. This CDR3 spans 17 amino acids.

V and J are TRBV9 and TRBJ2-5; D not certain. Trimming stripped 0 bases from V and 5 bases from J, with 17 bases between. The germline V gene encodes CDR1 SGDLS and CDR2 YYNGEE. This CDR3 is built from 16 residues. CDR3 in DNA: TGTGCCAGCAGCGTAGCTTGGTCCCTGGGTACGGAGACCCAGTACTTC. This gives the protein CASSVAWSLGTETQYF.

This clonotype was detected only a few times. The CDR3 region has the DNA TGTGCCAGCAGCGGGGATGACGAAAAACTGTTTTTT. The encoded protein is CASSGDDEKLFF. This chain connects TRBV12-3 or TRBV12-4 to TRBJ1-4; the D is unclear. The CDR3 consists of 12 residues. Trimming cost V 6 bases and J 8 bases, with 10 bases left between them.

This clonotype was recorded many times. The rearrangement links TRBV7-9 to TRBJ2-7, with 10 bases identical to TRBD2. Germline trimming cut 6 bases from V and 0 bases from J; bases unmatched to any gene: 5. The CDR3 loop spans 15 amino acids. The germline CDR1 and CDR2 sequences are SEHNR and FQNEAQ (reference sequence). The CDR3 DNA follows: TGTGCCAGCAGGTCCACTAGCGGGGCCTCCTACGAGCAGTACTTC. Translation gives CASRSTSGASYEQYF. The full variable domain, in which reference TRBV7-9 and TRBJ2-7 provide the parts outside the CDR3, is DTGVSQNPRHKITKRGQNVTFRCDPISEHNRLYWYRQTLGQGPEFLTYFQNEAQLEKSRLLSDRFSAERPKGSFSTLEIQRTEQGDSAMYLCASRSTSGASYEQYFGPGTRLTVT.

CDR3 in amino acids: CASSLAPGGIEQYF. In DNA, the CDR3 is TGTGCCAGCAGCTTGGCACCGGGAGGGATCGAGCAGTACTTC. The rearrangement joins TRBV5-6 to TRBJ2-7, with 8 bases fitting TRBD2. The germline gives CDR1 SGHDT, CDR2 YYEEEE. The CDR3 is 14 amino acids. V shed 0 bases and J 6 bases; nucleotides not matched to a gene: 5.

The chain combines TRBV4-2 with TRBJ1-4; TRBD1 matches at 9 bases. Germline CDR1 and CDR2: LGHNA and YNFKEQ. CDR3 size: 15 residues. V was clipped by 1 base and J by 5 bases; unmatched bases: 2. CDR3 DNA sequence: TGTGCCAGCAGCCAAGGCGGACAGGGGAATGAAAAACTGTTTTTT. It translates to CASSQGGQGNEKLFF.

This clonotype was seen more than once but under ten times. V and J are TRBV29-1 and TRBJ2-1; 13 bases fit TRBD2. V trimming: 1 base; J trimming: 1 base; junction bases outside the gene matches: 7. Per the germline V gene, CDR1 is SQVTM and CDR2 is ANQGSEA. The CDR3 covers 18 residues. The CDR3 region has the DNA TGCAGCGTTGAAGCCCGGACTAGCGGGAGAACATCCTACAATGAGCAGTTCTTC. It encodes CSVEARTSGRTSYNEQFF.

The CDR3 DNA follows: TGTGCCAGCAGCCCCCCGGGCAATACGCAGTATTTT. Translated, it gives CASSPPGNTQYF. The chain couples TRBV6-5 to TRBJ2-3; D is unclear. The V end was cut by 6 bases, the J end by 7 bases, with 11 bases between. CDR1 is MNHEY and CDR2 is SVGAGI in the germline V gene. The CDR3 spans 12 residues.

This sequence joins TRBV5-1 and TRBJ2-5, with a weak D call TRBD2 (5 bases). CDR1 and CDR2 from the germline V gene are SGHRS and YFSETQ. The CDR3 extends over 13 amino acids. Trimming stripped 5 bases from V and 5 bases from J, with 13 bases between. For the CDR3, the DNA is TGCGCCAGCAGTTCAATCTCGGGGGAGACCCAGTACTTC. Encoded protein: CASSSISGETQYF.

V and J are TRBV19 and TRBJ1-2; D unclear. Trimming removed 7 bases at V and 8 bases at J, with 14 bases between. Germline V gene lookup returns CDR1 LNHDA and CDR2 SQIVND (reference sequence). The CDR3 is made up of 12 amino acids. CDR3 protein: CASKEFPGGYTF. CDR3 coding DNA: TGTGCCAGTAAGGAATTTCCTGGGGGCTACACCTTC.

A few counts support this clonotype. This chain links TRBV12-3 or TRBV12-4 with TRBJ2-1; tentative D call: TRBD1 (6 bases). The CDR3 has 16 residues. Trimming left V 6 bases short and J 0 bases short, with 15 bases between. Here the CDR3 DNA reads TGTGCCAGCAGCCCCCTTGACAGGAGCTCCTACAATGAGCAGTTCTTC. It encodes CASSPLDRSSYNEQFF.

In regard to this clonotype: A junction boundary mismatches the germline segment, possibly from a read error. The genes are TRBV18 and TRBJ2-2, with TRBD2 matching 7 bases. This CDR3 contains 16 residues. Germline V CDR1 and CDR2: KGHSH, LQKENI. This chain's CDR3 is CASSPSGPRSSGELFF. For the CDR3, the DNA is TGTGCCAGCTCACCTTCGGGGCCCCGGAGCAGCGGGGAGCTTTTTTTT.

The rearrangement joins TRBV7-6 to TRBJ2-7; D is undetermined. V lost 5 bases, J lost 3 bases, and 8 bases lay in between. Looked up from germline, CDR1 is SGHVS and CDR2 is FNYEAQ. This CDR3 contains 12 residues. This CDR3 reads CASSDLGYEQYV. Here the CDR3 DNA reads TGTGCCAGCAGCGACCTGGGCTACGAGCAGTACGTC.

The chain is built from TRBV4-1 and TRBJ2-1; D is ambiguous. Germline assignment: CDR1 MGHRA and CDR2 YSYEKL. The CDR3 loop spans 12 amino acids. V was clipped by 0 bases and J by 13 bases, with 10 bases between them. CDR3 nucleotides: TGCGCCAGCAGCCAAGATTTCGCGGCACAGTTCTTC. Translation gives CASSQDFAAQFF.

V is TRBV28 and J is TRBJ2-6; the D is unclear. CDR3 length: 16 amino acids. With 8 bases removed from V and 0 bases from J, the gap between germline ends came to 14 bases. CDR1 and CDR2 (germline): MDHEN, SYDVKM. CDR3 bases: TGTGCCAGCGGTTGGGAACGACCCTCTGGGGCCAACGTCCTGACTTTC. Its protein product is CASGWERPSGANVLTF.

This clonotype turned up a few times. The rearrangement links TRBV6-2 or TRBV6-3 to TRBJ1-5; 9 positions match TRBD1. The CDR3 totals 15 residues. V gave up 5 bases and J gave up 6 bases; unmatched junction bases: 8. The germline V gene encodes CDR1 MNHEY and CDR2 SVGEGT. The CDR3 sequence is CASSPLQGAAQPQHF. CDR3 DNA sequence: TGTGCCAGCAGTCCACTACAGGGGGCGGCTCAGCCCCAGCATTTT.

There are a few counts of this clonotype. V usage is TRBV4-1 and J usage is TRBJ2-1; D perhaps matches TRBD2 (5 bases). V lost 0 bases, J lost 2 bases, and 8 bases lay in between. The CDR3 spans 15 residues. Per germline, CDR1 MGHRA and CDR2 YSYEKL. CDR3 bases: TGCGCCAGCAGCCAAGAGGGCGGGCCCTACAATGAGCAGTTCTTC. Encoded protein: CASSQEGGPYNEQFF.